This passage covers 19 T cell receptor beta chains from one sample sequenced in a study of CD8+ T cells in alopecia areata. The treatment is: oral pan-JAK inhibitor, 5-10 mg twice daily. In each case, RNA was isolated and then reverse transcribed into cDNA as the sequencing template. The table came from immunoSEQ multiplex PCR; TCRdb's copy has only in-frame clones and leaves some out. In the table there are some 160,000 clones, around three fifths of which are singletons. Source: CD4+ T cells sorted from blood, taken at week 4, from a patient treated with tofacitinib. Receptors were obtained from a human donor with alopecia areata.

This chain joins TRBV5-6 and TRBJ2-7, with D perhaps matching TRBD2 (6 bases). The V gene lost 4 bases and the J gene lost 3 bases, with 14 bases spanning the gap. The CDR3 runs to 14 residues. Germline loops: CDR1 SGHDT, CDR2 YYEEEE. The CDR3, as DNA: TGTGCCAGCAGCCGGAGGGACGGGAACTACGAGCAGTACTTC. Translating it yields CASSRRDGNYEQYF.

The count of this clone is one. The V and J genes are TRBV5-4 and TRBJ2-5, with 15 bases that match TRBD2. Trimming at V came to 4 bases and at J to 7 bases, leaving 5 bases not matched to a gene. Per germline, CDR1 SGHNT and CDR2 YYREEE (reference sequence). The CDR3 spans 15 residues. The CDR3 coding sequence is TGTGCCAGCAGCCCCGGACTAGCGGGGGGGTCGACCCAGTACTTC. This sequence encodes CASSPGLAGGSTQYF. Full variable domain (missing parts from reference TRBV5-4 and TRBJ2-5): ETGVTQSPTHLIKTRGQQVTLRCSSQSGHNTVSWYQQALGQGPQFIFQYYREEENGRGNFPPRFSGLQFPNYSSELNVNALELDDSALYLCASSPGLAGGSTQYFGPGTRLLVL.

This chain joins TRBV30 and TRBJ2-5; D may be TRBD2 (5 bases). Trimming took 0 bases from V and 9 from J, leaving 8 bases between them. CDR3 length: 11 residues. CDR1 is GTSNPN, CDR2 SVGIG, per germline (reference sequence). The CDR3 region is CAWSVFGAQYF. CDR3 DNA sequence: TGTGCCTGGAGTGTTTTCGGGGCCCAGTACTTC. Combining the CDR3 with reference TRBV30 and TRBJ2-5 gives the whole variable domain SQTIHQWPATLVQPVGSPLSLECTVEGTSNPNLYWYRQAAGRGLQLLFYSVGIGQISSEVPQNLSASRPQDRQFILSSKKLLLSDSGFYLCAWSVFGAQYFGPGTRLLVL.

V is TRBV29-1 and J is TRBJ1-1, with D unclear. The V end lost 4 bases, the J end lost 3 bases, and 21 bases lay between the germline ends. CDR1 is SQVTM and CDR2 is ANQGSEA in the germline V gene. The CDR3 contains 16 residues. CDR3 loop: CSVVYPLRSRHTEAFF. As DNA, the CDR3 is TGCAGCGTTGTCTACCCACTTCGATCCCGGCACACTGAAGCTTTCTTT.

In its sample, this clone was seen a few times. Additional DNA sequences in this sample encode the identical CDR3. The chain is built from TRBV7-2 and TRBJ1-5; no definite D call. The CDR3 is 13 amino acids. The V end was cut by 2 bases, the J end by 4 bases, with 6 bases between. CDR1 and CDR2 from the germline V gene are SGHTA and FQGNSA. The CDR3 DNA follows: TGTGCCAGCAGCTTAATAGATAATCAGCCCCAGCATTTT. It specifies CASSLIDNQPQHF.

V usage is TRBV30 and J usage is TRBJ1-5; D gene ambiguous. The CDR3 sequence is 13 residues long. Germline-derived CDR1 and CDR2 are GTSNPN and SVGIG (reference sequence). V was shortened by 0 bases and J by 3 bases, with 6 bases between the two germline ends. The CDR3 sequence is CAWSVQHNQPQHF. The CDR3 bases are TGTGCCTGGAGTGTACAGCACAATCAGCCCCAGCATTTT.

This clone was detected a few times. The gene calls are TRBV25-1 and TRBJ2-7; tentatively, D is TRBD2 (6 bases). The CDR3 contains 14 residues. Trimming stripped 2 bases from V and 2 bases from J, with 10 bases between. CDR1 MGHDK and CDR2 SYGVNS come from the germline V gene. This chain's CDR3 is CASSEPGETYEQYF. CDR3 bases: TGTGCCAGCAGTGAACCGGGGGAGACCTACGAGCAGTACTTC.

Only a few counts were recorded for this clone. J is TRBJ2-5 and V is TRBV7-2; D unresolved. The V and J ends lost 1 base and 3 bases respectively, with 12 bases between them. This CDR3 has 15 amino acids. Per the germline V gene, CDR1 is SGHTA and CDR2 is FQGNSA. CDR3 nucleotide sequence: TGTGCCAGCAGCTTAGAGGGTGCGCGAAAAGAGACCCAGTACTTC. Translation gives CASSLEGARKETQYF.

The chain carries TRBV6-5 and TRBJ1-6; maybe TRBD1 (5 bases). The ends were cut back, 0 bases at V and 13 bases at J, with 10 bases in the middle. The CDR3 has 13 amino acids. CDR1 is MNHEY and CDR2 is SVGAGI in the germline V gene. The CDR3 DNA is TGTGCCAGCAGTTACTCGGCCAGGGTTCCCCTCCACTTT. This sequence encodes CASSYSARVPLHF.

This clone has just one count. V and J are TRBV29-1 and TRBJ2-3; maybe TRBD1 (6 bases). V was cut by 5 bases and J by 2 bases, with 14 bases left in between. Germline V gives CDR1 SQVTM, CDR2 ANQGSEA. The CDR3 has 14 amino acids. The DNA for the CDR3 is TGCAGCGTTAGGGCAGGGACACTCACAGATACGCAGTATTTT. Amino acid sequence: CSVRAGTLTDTQYF.

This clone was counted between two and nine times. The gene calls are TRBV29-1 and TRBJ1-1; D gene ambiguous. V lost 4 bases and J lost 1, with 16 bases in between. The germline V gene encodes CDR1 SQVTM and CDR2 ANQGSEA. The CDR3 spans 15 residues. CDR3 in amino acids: CSVGRQEQSNTEAFF. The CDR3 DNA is TGCAGCGTTGGTAGGCAGGAACAGTCGAACACTGAAGCTTTCTTT.

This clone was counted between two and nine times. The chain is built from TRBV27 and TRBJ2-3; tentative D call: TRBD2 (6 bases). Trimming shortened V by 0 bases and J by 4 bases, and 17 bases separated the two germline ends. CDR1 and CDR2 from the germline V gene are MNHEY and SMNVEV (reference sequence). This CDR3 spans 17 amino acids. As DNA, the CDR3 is TGTGCCAGCAGTTTATCGAGGACCCGGGAGAGGGCAGATACGCAGTATTTT. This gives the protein CASSLSRTRERADTQYF.

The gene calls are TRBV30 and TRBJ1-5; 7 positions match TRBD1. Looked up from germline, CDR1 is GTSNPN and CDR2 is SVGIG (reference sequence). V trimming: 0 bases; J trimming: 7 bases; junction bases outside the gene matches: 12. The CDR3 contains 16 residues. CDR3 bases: TGTGCCTGGAGTGTACATTGGGACAGACCTAAACAGCCCCAGCATTTT. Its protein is CAWSVHWDRPKQPQHF.

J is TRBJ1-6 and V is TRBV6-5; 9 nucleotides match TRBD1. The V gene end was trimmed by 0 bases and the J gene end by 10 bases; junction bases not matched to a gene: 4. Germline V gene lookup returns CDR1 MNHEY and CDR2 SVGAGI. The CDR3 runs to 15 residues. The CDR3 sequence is CASSYSGQGGSPLHF. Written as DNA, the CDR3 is TGTGCCAGCAGTTACTCGGGACAGGGCGGATCACCCCTCCACTTT.

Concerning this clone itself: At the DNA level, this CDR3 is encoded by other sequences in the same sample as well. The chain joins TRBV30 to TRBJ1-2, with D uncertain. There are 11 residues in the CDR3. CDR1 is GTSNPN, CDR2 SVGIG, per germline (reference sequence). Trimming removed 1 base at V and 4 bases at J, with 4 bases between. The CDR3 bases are TGTGCCTGGAGTGCCAGCTATGGCTACACCTTC. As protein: CAWSASYGYTF. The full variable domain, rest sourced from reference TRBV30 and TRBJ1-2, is SQTIHQWPATLVQPVGSPLSLECTVEGTSNPNLYWYRQAAGRGLQLLFYSVGIGQISSEVPQNLSASRPQDRQFILSSKKLLLSDSGFYLCAWSASYGYTFGSGTRLTVV.

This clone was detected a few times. CDR3 region: CSVEEGRGRSEAFF. The DNA of the CDR3 is TGCAGCGTTGAAGAGGGCAGGGGAAGGTCTGAAGCTTTCTTT. J is TRBJ1-1 and V is TRBV29-1; TRBD1 might be the D (6 bases). Germline CDR1 SQVTM, CDR2 ANQGSEA. V gave up 0 bases and J gave up 6 bases, with 14 bases separating them. The CDR3 is 14 amino acids.

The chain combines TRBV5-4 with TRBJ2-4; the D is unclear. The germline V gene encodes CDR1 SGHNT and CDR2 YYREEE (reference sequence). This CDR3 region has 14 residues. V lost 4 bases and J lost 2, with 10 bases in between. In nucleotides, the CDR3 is TGTGCCAGCAGCCACGCCCATACCAAAAACATTCAGTACTTC. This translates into CASSHAHTKNIQYF.

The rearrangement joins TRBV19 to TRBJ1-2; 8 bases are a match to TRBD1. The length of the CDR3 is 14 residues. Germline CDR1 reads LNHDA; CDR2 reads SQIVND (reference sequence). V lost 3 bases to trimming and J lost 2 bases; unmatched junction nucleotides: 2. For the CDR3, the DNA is TGTGCCAGTAGTATTCGACAGGGGAACTATGGCTACACCTTC. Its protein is CASSIRQGNYGYTF.

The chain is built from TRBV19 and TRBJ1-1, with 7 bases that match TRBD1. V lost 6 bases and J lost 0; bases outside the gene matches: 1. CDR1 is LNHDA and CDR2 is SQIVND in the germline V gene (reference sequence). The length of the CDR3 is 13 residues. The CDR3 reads CASSGTVNTEAFF. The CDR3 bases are TGTGCCAGTAGCGGGACAGTGAACACTGAAGCTTTCTTT.